This T cell receptor (beta chain) was profiled in a study of CD8+CD57+ T cells in acquired aplastic anemia. Study information: Across the sorted CD4+ and CD8+ cells, DNA amounts averaged roughly 3.5 ug. Findings and caveats of the study: CD8+ Simpson's diversity in patients was not significantly different from that in controls.

Notes on this clonotype: Its antigen is unknown.

The study profiled TCR beta VDJ and CDR3 using genomic DNA as template. One entry per CDR3 protein results from TCRdb running MiXCR on the reads. The data show 80,000 to 100,000 distinct CDR3 sequences, with around 68% seen just once and less than 75% held by the top ten. Selection for sequencing was limited to patients who had shown CD8+CD57+ cell expansion by flow cytometry. Each of the patients presented with severe acquired aplastic anemia. The CDR3 length is 14 residues. With 6 bases removed from V and 4 bases from J, the gap between germline ends came to 14 bases. CDR1 and CDR2 from the germline V gene are LNHDA and SQIVND (reference sequence).

The genes are TRBV19 and TRBJ2-3; tentative D call: TRBD2 (5 bases). Sequenced input: sorted CD4+, CD8+, or CD8+CD57+ T cells (not recorded which) from PBMCs. The sequence was obtained from a human donor with aplastic anemia. The CDR3 sequence: CASRRDGRADTQYF. CDR3 DNA sequence: TGTGCCAGTAGGAGGGATGGAAGGGCAGATACGCAGTATTTT.